The TCR beta chain under discussion was sequenced for a study of T cell responses to AZD1222 COVID-19 vaccine. Findings and caveats of the study: Repertoire collection took place solely once the T cell response had peaked.

Worth noting for this clone: Its antigen is currently unknown.

Trimming took off 5 bases at V and 0 bases at J, with 17 bases between the two ends. CDR1 MNHEY and CDR2 SVGEGT come from the germline V gene. The CDR3 is made up of 17 amino acids. Profiling relied on immunoSEQ multiplex PCR, and the TCRdb table lists in-frame clones only, not all of them. The table records 150,000 or so clones, over 85% of them present only once. The material was peripheral blood, obtained on day 0 of AZD1222 vaccination. The V and J genes are TRBV6-2 or TRBV6-3 and TRBJ2-4; possibly TRBD1 or TRBD2 for D (5 bases each). This TCR came from an adult in good health. The CDR3 sequence is CASSPEGRELAKNIQYF. CDR3 nucleotide sequence: TGTGCCAGCAGTCCCGAGGGCAGGGAACTAGCCAAAAACATTCAGTACTTC.